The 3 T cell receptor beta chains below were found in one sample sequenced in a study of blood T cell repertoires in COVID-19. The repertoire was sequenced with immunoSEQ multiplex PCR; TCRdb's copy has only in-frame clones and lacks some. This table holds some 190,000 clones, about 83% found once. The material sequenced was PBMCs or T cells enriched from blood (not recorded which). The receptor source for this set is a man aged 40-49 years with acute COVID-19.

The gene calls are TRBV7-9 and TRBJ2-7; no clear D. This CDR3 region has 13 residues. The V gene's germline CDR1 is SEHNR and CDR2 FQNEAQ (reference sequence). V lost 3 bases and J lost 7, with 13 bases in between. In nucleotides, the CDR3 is TGTGCCAGCAGCTTGTCAGGCGTGTCAGAGCAGTACTTC. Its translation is CASSLSGVSEQYF.

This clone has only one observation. CDR3 in amino acids: CASSKLAGEINQPQHF. The CDR3 bases are TGTGCCAGTAGTAAGCTCGCCGGGGAGATCAATCAGCCCCAGCATTTT. This chain links TRBV19 with TRBJ1-5; no reliable D call. This CDR3 comprises 16 residues. With 4 bases removed from V and 3 bases from J, the gap between germline ends came to 16 bases. The germline V gene has CDR1 LNHDA and CDR2 SQIVND (reference sequence). Variable domain in full (rest from reference TRBV19 and TRBJ1-5): DGGITQSPKYLFRKEGQNVTLSCEQNLNHDAMYWYRQDPGQGLRLIYYSQIVNDFQKGDIAEGYSVSREKKESFPLTVTSAQKNPTAFYLCASSKLAGEINQPQHFGDGTRLSIL.

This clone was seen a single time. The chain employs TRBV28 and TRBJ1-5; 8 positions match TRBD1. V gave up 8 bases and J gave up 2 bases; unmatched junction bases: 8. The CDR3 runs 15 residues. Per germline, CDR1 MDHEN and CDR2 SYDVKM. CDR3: CASRPQTGGNQPQHF. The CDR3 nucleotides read TGTGCCAGCCGCCCCCAGACAGGGGGCAATCAGCCCCAGCATTTT.